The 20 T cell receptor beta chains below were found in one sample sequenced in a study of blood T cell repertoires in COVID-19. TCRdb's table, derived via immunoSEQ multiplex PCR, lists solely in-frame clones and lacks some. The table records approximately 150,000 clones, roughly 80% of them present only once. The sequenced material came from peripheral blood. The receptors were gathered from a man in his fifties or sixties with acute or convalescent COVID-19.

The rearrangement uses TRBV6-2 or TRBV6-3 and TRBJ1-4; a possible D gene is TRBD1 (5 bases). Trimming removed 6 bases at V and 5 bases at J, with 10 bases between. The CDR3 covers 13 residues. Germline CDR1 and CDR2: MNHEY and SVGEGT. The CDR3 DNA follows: TGTGCCAGCAGCAGACAGCGAAATGAAAAACTGTTTTTT. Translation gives CASSRQRNEKLFF.

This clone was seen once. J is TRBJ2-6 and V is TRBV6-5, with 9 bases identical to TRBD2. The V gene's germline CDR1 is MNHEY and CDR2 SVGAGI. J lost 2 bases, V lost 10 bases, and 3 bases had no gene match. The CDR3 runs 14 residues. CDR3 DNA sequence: TGTGCCACGCGGGGGGGGCCTGGGGCCAACGTCCTGACTTTC. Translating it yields CATRGGPGANVLTF.

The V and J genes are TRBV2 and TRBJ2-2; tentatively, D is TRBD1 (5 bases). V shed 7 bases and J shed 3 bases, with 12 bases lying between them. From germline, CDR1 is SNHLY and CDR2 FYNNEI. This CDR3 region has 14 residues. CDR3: CASKPGSDTGELFF. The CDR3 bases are TGTGCCAGCAAACCAGGGTCCGACACCGGGGAGCTGTTTTTT.

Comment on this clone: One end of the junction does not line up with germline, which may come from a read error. The CDR3 region is CASSIRPGTGGELLF. For the CDR3, the DNA is TGCGCCAGCAGCATCCGTCCCGGGACAGGGGGCGAACTTCTCTTC. The gene calls are TRBV5-1 and TRBJ2-1; 12 positions match TRBD1. The germline gives CDR1 SGHRS, CDR2 YFSETQ. The CDR3 covers 15 residues.

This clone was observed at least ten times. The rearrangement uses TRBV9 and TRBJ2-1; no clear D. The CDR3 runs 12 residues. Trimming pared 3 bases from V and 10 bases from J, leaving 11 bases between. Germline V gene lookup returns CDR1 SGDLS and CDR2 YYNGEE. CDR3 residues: CASSGGFGEQFF. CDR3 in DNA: TGTGCCAGCAGCGGCGGATTTGGAGAGCAGTTCTTC.

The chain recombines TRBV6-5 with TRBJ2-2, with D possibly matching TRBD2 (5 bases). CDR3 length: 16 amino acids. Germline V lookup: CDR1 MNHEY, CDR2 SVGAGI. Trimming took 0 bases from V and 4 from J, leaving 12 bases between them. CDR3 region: CASSYSRLGSTGELFF. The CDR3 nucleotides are TGTGCCAGCAGTTACTCGCGTTTGGGGAGCACCGGGGAGCTGTTTTTT.

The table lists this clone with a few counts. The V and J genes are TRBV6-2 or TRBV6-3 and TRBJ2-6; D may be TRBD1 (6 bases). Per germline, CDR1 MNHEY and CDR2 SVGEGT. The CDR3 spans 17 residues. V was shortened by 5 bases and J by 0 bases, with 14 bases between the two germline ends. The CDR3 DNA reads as TGTGCCAGCAGTCCCGGACAGTTCTCCTCTGGGGCCAACGTCCTGACTTTC. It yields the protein CASSPGQFSSGANVLTF.

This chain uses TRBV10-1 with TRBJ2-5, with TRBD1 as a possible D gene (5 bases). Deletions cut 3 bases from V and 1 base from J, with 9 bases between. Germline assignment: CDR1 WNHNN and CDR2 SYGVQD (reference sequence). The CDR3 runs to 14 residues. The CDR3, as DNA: TGCGCCAGCAGTGATCGGCAGGGCCAAGAGACCCAGTACTTC. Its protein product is CASSDRQGQETQYF.

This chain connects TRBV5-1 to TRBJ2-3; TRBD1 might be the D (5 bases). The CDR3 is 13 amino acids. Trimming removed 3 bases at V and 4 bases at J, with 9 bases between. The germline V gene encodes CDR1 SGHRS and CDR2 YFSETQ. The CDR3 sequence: CASSSQGADTQYF. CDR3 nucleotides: TGCGCCAGCAGCTCCCAGGGCGCAGATACGCAGTATTTT.

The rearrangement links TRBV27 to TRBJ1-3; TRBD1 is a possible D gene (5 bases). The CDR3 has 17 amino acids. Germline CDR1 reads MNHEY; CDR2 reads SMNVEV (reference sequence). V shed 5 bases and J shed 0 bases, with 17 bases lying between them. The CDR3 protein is CASSNLRDWGSGNTIYF. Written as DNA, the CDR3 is TGTGCCAGCAGTAACCTCCGGGACTGGGGCTCTGGAAACACCATATATTTT.

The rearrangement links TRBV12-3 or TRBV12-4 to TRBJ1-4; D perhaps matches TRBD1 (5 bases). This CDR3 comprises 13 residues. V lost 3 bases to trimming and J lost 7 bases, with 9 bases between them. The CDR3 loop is CASSFRRGEKLFF. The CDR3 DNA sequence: TGTGCCAGCAGTTTTAGGAGGGGTGAAAAACTGTTTTTT.

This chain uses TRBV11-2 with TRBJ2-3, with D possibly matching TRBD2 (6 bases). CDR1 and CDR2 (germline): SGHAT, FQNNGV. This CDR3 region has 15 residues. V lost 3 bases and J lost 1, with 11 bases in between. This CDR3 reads CASSLEGKGTDTQYF. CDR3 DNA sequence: TGTGCCAGCAGCTTGGAGGGGAAGGGCACAGATACGCAGTATTTT.

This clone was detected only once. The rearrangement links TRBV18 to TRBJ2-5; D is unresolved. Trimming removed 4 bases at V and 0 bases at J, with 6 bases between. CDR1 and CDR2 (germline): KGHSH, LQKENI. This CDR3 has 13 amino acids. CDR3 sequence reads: CASSRANQETQYF. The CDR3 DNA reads TGTGCCAGCTCACGGGCCAACCAAGAGACCCAGTACTTC.

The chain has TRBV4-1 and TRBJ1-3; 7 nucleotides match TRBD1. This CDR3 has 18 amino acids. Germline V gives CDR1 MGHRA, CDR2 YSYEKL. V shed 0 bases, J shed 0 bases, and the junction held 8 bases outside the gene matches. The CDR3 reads CASSQDRQGGFSGNTIYF. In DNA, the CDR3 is TGCGCCAGCAGCCAAGATAGGCAGGGGGGTTTCTCTGGAAACACCATATATTTT.

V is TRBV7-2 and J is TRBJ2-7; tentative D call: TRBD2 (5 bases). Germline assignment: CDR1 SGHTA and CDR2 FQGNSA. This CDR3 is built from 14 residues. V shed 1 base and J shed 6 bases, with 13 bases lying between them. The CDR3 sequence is CASSLVLGVSEQYF. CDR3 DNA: TGTGCCAGCAGCTTAGTTCTCGGGGTCTCCGAGCAGTACTTC.

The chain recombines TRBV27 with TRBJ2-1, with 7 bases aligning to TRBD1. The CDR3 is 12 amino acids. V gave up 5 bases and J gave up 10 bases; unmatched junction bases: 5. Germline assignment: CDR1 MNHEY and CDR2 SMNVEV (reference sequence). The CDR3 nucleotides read TGTGCCAGCAGTAACAGGGGTAGGGAGCAGTTCTTC. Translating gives CASSNRGREQFF.

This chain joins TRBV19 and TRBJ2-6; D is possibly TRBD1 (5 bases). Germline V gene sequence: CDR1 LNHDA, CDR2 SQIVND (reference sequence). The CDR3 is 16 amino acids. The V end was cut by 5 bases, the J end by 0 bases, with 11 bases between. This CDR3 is CASSPYDSSGANVLTF. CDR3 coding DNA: TGTGCCAGTAGTCCGTACGACAGCTCTGGGGCCAACGTCCTGACTTTC.

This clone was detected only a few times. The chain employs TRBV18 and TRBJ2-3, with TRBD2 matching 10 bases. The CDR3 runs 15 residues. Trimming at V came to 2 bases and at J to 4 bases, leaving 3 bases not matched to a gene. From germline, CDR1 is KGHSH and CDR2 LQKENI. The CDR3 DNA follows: TGTGCCAGCTCACCAGCTAGCGGGGGCCCAGATACGCAGTATTTT. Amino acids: CASSPASGGPDTQYF.

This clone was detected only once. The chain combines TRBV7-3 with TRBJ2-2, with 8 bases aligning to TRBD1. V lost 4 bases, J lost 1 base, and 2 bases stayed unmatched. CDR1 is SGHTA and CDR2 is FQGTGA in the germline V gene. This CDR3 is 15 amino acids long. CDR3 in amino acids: CASSSGTGNTGELFF. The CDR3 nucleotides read TGTGCCAGCAGCTCCGGGACAGGGAACACCGGGGAGCTGTTTTTT. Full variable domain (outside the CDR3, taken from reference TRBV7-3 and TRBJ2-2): GAGVSQTPSNKVTEKGKYVELRCDPISGHTALYWYRQSLGQGPEFLIYFQGTGAADDSGLPNDRFFAVRPEGSVSTLKIQRTERGDSAVYLCASSSGTGNTGELFFGEGSRLTVL.

The CDR3 loop is CASSERNREETQYF. CDR3 sequence (DNA): TGTGCCAGCAGTGAAAGAAACAGAGAAGAGACCCAGTACTTC. The V call is TRBV6-1, the J call TRBJ2-5; unclear D gene. V gave up 2 bases and J gave up 3 bases, with 10 bases separating them. There are 14 residues in the CDR3. CDR1 MNHNS and CDR2 SASEGT come from the germline V gene.